This TCR beta chain was identified in a study of shared clonotypes between healthy human individuals. Naive CD8 cells comprised CD45RO-negative, CCR7-positively selected cells, excluding terminally differentiated effector memory CD45RA+ cells. As for this clone: Its specificity is not known.

Findings of the study overall: Limitation of the genetic and exposure-history diversity represented came from the few donors.

V dropped 11 bases and J dropped 3 bases, with 16 bases sitting between them. CDR1 is SNHLY and CDR2 is FYNNEI in the germline V gene. The CDR3 is 13 amino acids. Repertoires were generated with immunoSEQ multiplex PCR, while TCRdb's copy carries only in-frame clones and drops some. The sample has about 2.1 million clones, roughly 95% seen once. J is TRBJ2-5 and V is TRBV2, with D possibly matching TRBD2 (5 bases). Sequenced input: naive CD8+ T cells from PBMCs. The TCR comes from a man younger than 35 in good health. Some clones in this sample may be carry-over from other donors' samples. The CDR3 DNA reads as TGTGCCTTTTACGGGGTTACCAAAGAGACCCAGTACTTC. This sequence encodes CAFYGVTKETQYF.